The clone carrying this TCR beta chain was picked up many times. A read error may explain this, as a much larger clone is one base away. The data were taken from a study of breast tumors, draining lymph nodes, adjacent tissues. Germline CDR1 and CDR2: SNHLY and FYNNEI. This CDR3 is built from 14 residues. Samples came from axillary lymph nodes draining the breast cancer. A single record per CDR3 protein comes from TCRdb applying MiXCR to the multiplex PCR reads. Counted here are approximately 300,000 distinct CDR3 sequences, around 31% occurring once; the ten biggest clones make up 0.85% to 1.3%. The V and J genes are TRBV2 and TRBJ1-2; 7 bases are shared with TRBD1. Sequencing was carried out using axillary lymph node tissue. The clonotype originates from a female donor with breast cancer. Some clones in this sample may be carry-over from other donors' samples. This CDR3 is CASSGTGANHGYTF. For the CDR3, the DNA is TGTGCCAGCAGTGGGACAGGTGCTAACCATGGCTACACCTTC. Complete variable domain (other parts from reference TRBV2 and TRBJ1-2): EPEVTQTPSHQVTQMGQEVILRCVPISNHLYFYWYRQILGQKVEFLVSFYNNEISEKSEIFDDQFSVERPDGSNFTLKIRSTKLEDSAMYFCASSGTGANHGYTFGSGTRLTVV.